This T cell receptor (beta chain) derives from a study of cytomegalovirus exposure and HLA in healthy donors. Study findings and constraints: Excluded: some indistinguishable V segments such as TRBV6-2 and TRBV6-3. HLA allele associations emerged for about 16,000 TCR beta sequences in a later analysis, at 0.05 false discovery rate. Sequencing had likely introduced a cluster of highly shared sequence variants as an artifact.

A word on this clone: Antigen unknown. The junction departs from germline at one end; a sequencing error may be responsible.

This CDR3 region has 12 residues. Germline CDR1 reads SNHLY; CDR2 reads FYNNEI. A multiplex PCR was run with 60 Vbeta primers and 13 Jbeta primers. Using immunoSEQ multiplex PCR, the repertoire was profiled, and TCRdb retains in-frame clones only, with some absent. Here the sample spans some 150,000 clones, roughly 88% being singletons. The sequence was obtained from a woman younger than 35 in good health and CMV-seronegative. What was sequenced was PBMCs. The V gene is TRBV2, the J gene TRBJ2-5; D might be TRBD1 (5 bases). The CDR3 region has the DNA TGTGCCAGCGGGTGGCCCCAGGGTTGGCCAGACTTC. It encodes CASGWPQGWPDF.